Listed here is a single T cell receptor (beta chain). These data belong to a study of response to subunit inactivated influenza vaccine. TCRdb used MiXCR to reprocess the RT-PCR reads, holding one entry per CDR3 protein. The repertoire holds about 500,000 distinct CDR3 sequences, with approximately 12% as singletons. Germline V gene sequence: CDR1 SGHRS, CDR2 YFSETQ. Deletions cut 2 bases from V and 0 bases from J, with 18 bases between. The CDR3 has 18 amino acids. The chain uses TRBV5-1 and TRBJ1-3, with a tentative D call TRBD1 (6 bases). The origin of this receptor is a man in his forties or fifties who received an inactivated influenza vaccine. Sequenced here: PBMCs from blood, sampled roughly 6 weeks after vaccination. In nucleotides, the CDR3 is TGCGCCAGCAGCTTCTCTTTAAGGACAGAAGTCTCTGGAAACACCATATATTTT. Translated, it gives CASSFSLRTEVSGNTIYF.